This T cell receptor (beta chain) was recorded in a study of T cell responses to AZD1222 COVID-19 vaccine. Study results and limitations: Elevations in Spike-specific TCR breadth and depth followed administration of two AZD1222 doses.

Germline loops: CDR1 SGHRS, CDR2 YFSETQ. Trimming removed 1 base at V and 5 bases at J, with 15 bases between. The length of the CDR3 is 15 residues. The assay was immunoSEQ multiplex PCR, and TCRdb's table has in-frame clones only and misses some. The sample yields about 100,000 clones, around 87% seen once. This clone was seen only once. Its antigen is still unknown. This receptor was obtained from an adult in good health. Sequencing used peripheral blood, obtained on day 0 of MenACWY control vaccination. The chain links TRBV5-1 to TRBJ2-5; D might be TRBD1 (6 bases). As DNA, the CDR3 is TGCGCCAGCAGCTTGAGGGCCAGGGGATCGGAGACCCAGTACTTC. It translates to CASSLRARGSETQYF.